The 14 T cell receptor beta chains reported below all come from one sample, sequenced in a study of vaccination effects on CD4 cells after COVID-19. Antigen-specific CD4+ T cell clonotypes were called by their expansion after viral peptide-pool culture in ViraFEST. Upon completion of around 9 days in culture, CD4+ T cells were isolated. As their vaccination, participants received two doses of either BNT162b2 or mRNA-1273. These receptors have no known antigen. This table comes from immunoSEQ multiplex PCR, and its TCRdb copy is limited to in-frame clones, with some not included. The sample has 20,000 to 30,000 clones, about 73% seen once. The specimen was CD4+ T cells from PBMCs cultured with SARS-CoV-2 spike peptides, collected after COVID-19 vaccination. These receptors came from a human donor who received a COVID-19 vaccine.

The rearrangement joins TRBV19 to TRBJ2-3; 9 bases align to TRBD2. The germline V gene encodes CDR1 LNHDA and CDR2 SQIVND (reference sequence). V trimming: 6 bases; J trimming: 3 bases; junction bases outside the gene matches: 1. CDR3 size: 13 residues. The CDR3 region is CASRLAGTDTQYF. The CDR3 nucleotides are TGTGCCAGTAGGCTAGCGGGAACAGATACGCAGTATTTT.

This chain joins TRBV2 and TRBJ1-1, with D tentatively TRBD1 (5 bases). V was clipped by 4 bases and J by 4 bases, with 10 bases between them. Germline CDR1 SNHLY, CDR2 FYNNEI. The CDR3 has 13 amino acids. The CDR3 sequence: CASSAGEGTEAFF. The DNA of the CDR3 is TGTGCCAGCAGTGCGGGGGAGGGCACTGAAGCTTTCTTT.

The chain has TRBV7-6 and TRBJ2-1; 10 bases match TRBD1. The V gene end was trimmed by 4 bases and the J gene end by 4 bases; junction bases not matched to a gene: 10. The germline gives CDR1 SGHVS, CDR2 FNYEAQ. The CDR3 covers 17 residues. CDR3 sequence reads: CASSWDRGGLKYNEQFF. For the CDR3, the DNA is TGTGCCAGCAGCTGGGACAGGGGAGGATTAAAGTACAATGAGCAGTTCTTC.

V and J are TRBV6-5 and TRBJ2-1; 8 nucleotides align to TRBD2. Germline V gene sequence: CDR1 MNHEY, CDR2 SVGAGI. The junction had 11 bases not matched to a gene; V was cut back by 8 bases and J by 8 bases. The CDR3 covers 14 residues. CDR3 DNA sequence: TGTGCCAGCTTGACGGGAGGGTTTATGGATGAGCAGTTCTTC. Its protein product is CASLTGGFMDEQFF.

This chain uses TRBV2 with TRBJ1-5; 7 positions agree with TRBD1. CDR3 size: 15 residues. Germline CDR1 SNHLY, CDR2 FYNNEI. V lost 5 bases and J lost 4; bases outside the gene matches: 8. The chain's CDR3 is CASSSTRDSNQPQHF. The CDR3 region has the DNA TGTGCCAGCAGTTCAACCCGGGACAGTAATCAGCCCCAGCATTTT.

The chain couples TRBV4-1 to TRBJ2-1, with 8 bases fitting TRBD2. V gave up 0 bases and J gave up 6 bases; unmatched junction bases: 7. Germline values: CDR1 MGHRA, CDR2 YSYEKL. This CDR3 has 16 residues. The CDR3 nucleotides read TGCGCCAGCAGCCAAGAGGGTAGCGGGATCGCCAATGAGCAGTTCTTC. Protein: CASSQEGSGIANEQFF.

This rearrangement joins TRBV7-9 to TRBJ1-3; D not resolved. Trimming cost V 0 bases and J 3 bases, with 9 bases left between them. CDR3 length: 15 residues. Germline assignment: CDR1 SEHNR and CDR2 FQNEAQ (reference sequence). CDR3 coding DNA: TGTGCCAGCAGCTTAGCTGCCGACGGTGGAAACACCATATATTTT. This sequence encodes CASSLAADGGNTIYF.

This chain joins TRBV11-2 and TRBJ1-1, with unresolved D. Trimming removed 4 bases from V and 1 base from J, with 7 bases in between. Germline values: CDR1 SGHAT, CDR2 FQNNGV. This CDR3 is built from 13 residues. CDR3 sequence (DNA): TGTGCCAGCAGCTATCAAAGGAACACTGAAGCTTTCTTT. It translates to CASSYQRNTEAFF.

This sequence joins TRBV6-1 and TRBJ1-2; no firm D call. Trimming pared 4 bases from V and 3 bases from J, leaving 18 bases between. This CDR3 region has 16 residues. Germline lookup yields CDR1 MNHNS and CDR2 SASEGT. Here the CDR3 DNA reads TGTGCCAGCAGTGGAGGGAGGGTAGCGGGCGACTATGGCTACACCTTC. This sequence encodes CASSGGRVAGDYGYTF.

The chain couples TRBV19 to TRBJ2-7, with 7 bases fitting TRBD1. V was pared by 7 bases and J by 4 bases, with 4 bases of the junction left unmatched. Per germline, CDR1 LNHDA and CDR2 SQIVND (reference sequence). The CDR3 has 12 amino acids. The CDR3 region has the DNA TGTGCCAGTAAAGACAGGGAATACGAGCAGTACTTC. Translated: CASKDREYEQYF.

V usage is TRBV10-2 and J usage is TRBJ1-1, with a possible D match to TRBD1 (5 bases). CDR1 and CDR2 from the germline V gene are WSHSY and SAAADI. The CDR3 sequence is 11 residues long. V was trimmed by 8 bases and J by 1 base, leaving 5 bases between them. This CDR3 reads CASGGNTEAFF. The CDR3 nucleotides read TGCGCCAGCGGGGGGAACACTGAAGCTTTCTTT.

The gene calls are TRBV3-1 (or the pseudogene TRBV3-2) and TRBJ1-5; D possibly corresponds to TRBD1 (5 bases). The germline CDR1 and CDR2 sequences are LGHDT and YNNKEL (reference sequence). This CDR3 spans 18 amino acids. V was trimmed by 0 bases and J by 0 bases, leaving 15 bases between them. In DNA, the CDR3 is TGTGCCAGCAGCCAAGATTTAAGAGGAGGGGATAGCAATCAGCCCCAGCATTTT. Translated, it gives CASSQDLRGGDSNQPQHF.

The chain is built from TRBV6-5 and TRBJ1-1, with unresolved D. Germline values: CDR1 MNHEY, CDR2 SVGAGI. The CDR3 contains 13 residues. V gave up 5 bases and J gave up 0 bases, with 7 bases separating them. The DNA of the CDR3 is TGTGCCAGCAGTAATCAGGTGAACACTGAAGCTTTCTTT. Protein sequence: CASSNQVNTEAFF.

The chain carries TRBV19 and TRBJ1-2, with D perhaps TRBD1 (6 bases). The CDR3 extends over 16 amino acids. The V and J ends lost 5 bases and 0 bases respectively, with 16 bases between them. Germline CDR1 reads LNHDA; CDR2 reads SQIVND (reference sequence). The CDR3 sequence is CASSVNRVPANYGYTF. CDR3 coding DNA: TGTGCCAGTAGTGTCAACAGGGTTCCAGCTAACTATGGCTACACCTTC.